The table lists the clone carrying this TCR beta chain with a count of one. This specimen belongs to a study of control samples from healthy donors and cancer patients. The CDR3 runs to 14 residues. From germline, CDR1 is MNHEY and CDR2 SVGAGI. Trimming removed 5 bases from V and 5 bases from J, with 15 bases in between. Only in-frame clones appear in the TCRdb table, and some are missing; sequencing was by immunoSEQ multiplex PCR. The sample has about 110,000 clones, approximately 84% seen once; the top ten hold roughly 6.5%. The V and J genes are TRBV6-5 and TRBJ1-2; D is unclear. The receptor's source is a man between 18 and 29 years old in good health. Sequencing was performed on blood. DNA for the CDR3: TGTGCCAGCAGTCTGGCGGGGTATCGGTATGGCTACACCTTC. It yields the protein CASSLAGYRYGYTF.